These T cell receptor beta chains were read from a single sample in a study of blood T cell repertoires in COVID-19. Method: immunoSEQ multiplex PCR; TCRdb's copy keeps in-frame clones and lacks some. The sample has some 180,000 clones; roughly 80% are singletons. The sample was peripheral blood. The receptors shown here come from a woman older than 75 with COVID-19, enrolled during active disease. Each CDR3 is given with its conserved first and last residue. A D gene is named only where the DNA matches it firmly. The size field is filled for only some rows; it gives once, few, many or a size class.

V	J	size	D	DNA	CDR3
TRBV6-5	TRBJ1-6	.	TRBD1	TGTGCCAGCAGTAGACAGGGTGAAGGTTCACCCCTCCACTTT	CASSRQGEGSPLHF
TRBV7-9	TRBJ2-5	.	TRBD1	TGTGCCAGCAGCTCGACAGGGGGGGAGACCCAGTACTTC	CASSSTGGETQYF
TRBV18	TRBJ2-5	.	TRBD1	TGTGCCAGCTCACGGGACAGGGAAGAGACCCAGTACTTC	CASSRDREETQYF
TRBV11-3	TRBJ1-5	.	TRBD1	TGTGCCAGCAGCCCCGGGACAGGCCATAATCAGCCCCAGCATTTT	CASSPGTGHNQPQHF
TRBV2	TRBJ1-5	few	.	TGTGCCAGCAGATCAGGGTTGATTCAGCCCCAGCATTTT	CASRSGLIQPQHF
TRBV18	TRBJ2-7	.	.	TGTGCCAGCTCACCACCATGGGACATCCACTACGAGCAGTACTTC	CASSPPWDIHYEQYF
TRBV5-1	TRBJ2-3	.	TRBD2	TGCGCCAGCAGCCCCCCCAGGGACTACACAGATACGCAGTATTTT	CASSPPRDYTDTQYF
TRBV10-3	TRBJ1-1	few	TRBD1	TGTGCCATCAATCCAGGGGGGTATAGAGCGGGTGAAGCTTTCTTT	CAINPGGYRAGEAFF
TRBV7-2	TRBJ2-3	.	TRBD2	TGTGCCAGCAGCTTTGATTCGGGAGGGGCCTTACGAGATACGCAGTATTTT	CASSFDSGGALRDTQYF
TRBV12-3/TRBV12-4	TRBJ2-2	.	.	TGTGCCAGCAGTTTTAATAGGGGCGGGGAGCTGTTTTTT	CASSFNRGGELFF
TRBV12-3/TRBV12-4	TRBJ1-2	.	.	TGTGCCAGCAGTTCTGAGCGGTACTATGGCTACACCTTC	CASSSERYYGYTF
TRBV5-1	TRBJ2-5	few	TRBD2	TGCGCCAGCAGCTTTGCCCTCGTCGCGGGAGTGGGAGAGACCCAGTACTTC	CASSFALVAGVGETQYF
TRBV5-1	TRBJ2-5	.	.	TGCGCCAGCAGCTTGCTCGGGGGGCCCTTTGAGACCCAGTACTTC	CASSLLGGPFETQYF
TRBV27	TRBJ2-3	.	.	TGTGCCAGCAGTCCGGGACTTCTTGGCACAGATACGCAGTATTTT	CASSPGLLGTDTQYF
TRBV19	TRBJ1-1	.	.	TGTGCCAGTAGTGTGGGGCACATGAACACTGAAGCTTTCTTT	CASSVGHMNTEAFF
TRBV2	TRBJ2-7	.	.	TGTGCCAGCAGTCCGGGACTCACCTACGAGCAGTACTTC	CASSPGLTYEQYF
TRBV6-1	TRBJ1-4	.	.	TGTGCCAGCAGTGAAGGTGGCTTGGGCCAGGTTAATGAAAAACTGTTTTTT	CASSEGGLGQVNEKLFF
TRBV19	TRBJ1-2	few	TRBD1	TGTGCCAGTGTCGAAACAGGGGCCCAGGGGTATGGCTACACCTTC	CASVETGAQGYGYTF
TRBV24-1	TRBJ2-1	.	.	TGTGCCACCAGTGATTTGGGAATGACAGGCAATGAGCAGTTCTTC	CATSDLGMTGNEQFF
TRBV9	TRBJ1-3	.	.	TGTGCCAGCAGCGTAGACTGGGGAGACTCTGGAAACACCATATATTTT	CASSVDWGDSGNTIYF
TRBV24-1	TRBJ1-2	.	.	TGTGCCACCAGTGACCTGACGGGTACCCATGGCTACACCTTC	CATSDLTGTHGYTF
TRBV2	TRBJ2-3	.	TRBD2	TGTGCCAGCAGTGTAGAACTAGCGGGAGGGCGGGCGCAGTATTTT	CASSVELAGGRAQYF
TRBV5-4	TRBJ2-2	.	TRBD2	TGTGCCAGCGGCCCGGGGGGTAGCACCGGGGAGCTGTTTTTT	CASGPGGSTGELFF
TRBV11-3	TRBJ2-5	.	TRBD1	TGTGCCAGCAGCATAACCGGGACAGGGGCCAGAGAGACCCAGTACTTC	CASSITGTGARETQYF
TRBV3-1/TRBV3-2	TRBJ2-3	many	TRBD2	TGTGCCAGCAGCCAAGACCCGGGAGGGCGCACAGATACGCAGTATTTT	CASSQDPGGRTDTQYF
TRBV11-3	TRBJ2-7	.	.	TGTGCCAGCAGCTTGGGCCCAACCTACGAGCAGTACTTC	CASSLGPTYEQYF
TRBV11-2	TRBJ2-7	.	TRBD2	TGTGCCAGCAGCTCGGTAGCGGGAGGTTCCTACGAGCAGTACTTC	CASSSVAGGSYEQYF
TRBV19	TRBJ1-2	.	TRBD1	TGTGCCAGTAGTACCTACACTGGGACAGCCAACTATGGCTACACCTTC	CASSTYTGTANYGYTF
TRBV7-3	TRBJ1-2	.	TRBD1	TGTGCCAGCAGCCTGGGACAGGGGGCGGAATTTAACTATGGCTACACCTTC	CASSLGQGAEFNYGYTF
TRBV5-1	TRBJ1-1	.	.	TGCGCCAGCAGCTTGGTATCGGGGTCCACTGAAGCTTTCTTT	CASSLVSGSTEAFF
TRBV2	TRBJ2-7	.	TRBD1	TGTGCCAGCAGCGCCGAGGGGGCATTGTCCTACGAGCAGTACTTC	CASSAEGALSYEQYF
TRBV7-9	TRBJ2-1	.	.	TGTGCCAGCAGCTCTCCACTAGTACCCTACAATGAGCAGTTCTTC	CASSSPLVPYNEQFF
TRBV7-9	TRBJ2-1	once	.	TGTGCCAGCAGCTTCGAGCGATGGCAGTTCTTC	CASSFERWQFF
TRBV2	TRBJ2-1	.	TRBD2	TGTGCCAGCAAAGAGAGGAGCGGGGGAGCTACAGGGGAGCAGTTCTTC	CASKERSGGATGEQFF
TRBV2	TRBJ2-7	few	.	TGTGCCAGCAGTGAAGGCGGGGAGCAGTACTTC	CASSEGGEQYF
TRBV9	TRBJ2-1	.	TRBD2	TGTGCCAGCAGCGTAGCTACGACGGGGACTAGCCAGAGTGAGCAGTTCTTC	CASSVATTGTSQSEQFF
TRBV27	TRBJ2-1	.	.	TGTGCCAGCAGTTTTATCGGGGGGCCCTACAATGAGCAGTTCTTC	CASSFIGGPYNEQFF
TRBV29-1	TRBJ2-7	.	TRBD1	TGCAGCGGTCGGGGACAGGGGAACTACGAGCAGTACTTC	CSGRGQGNYEQYF
TRBV4-2	TRBJ1-1	.	TRBD1	TGTGCCACCGGGGACTTGACAGGGCGTCCCAACACTGAAGCTTTCTTT	CATGDLTGRPNTEAFF
TRBV6-6	TRBJ2-1	.	TRBD2	TGTGCCAGCAGTCCCTCTTCGACCGGGACTAGGGTGGGAAATGAGCAGTTCTTC	CASSPSSTGTRVGNEQFF